Listed below are T cell receptor beta chains from one sample, sequenced in a study of blood T cells in healthy people across ages. Each CDR3 protein is one row after TCRdb ran MiXCR on the 5' RACE reads. The data show around 1,000,000 distinct CDR3 sequences, under 40% seen once. The specimen was blood. These TCRs come from a man younger than 35 in good health. Each CDR3 is given with its conserved first and last residue. D genes are given only for firm matches.

CDR3	J	V	D
CASNQGSGSNQPQHF	TRBJ1-5	TRBV21-1	.
CASSLTRFRSGEAFF	TRBJ1-1	TRBV5-6	.
CSTQGGSHGYTF	TRBJ1-2	TRBV20-1	TRBD1
CASDTQGVLYNEQFF	TRBJ2-1	TRBV6-1	.
CAVTGGGLHEQFF	TRBJ2-1	TRBV6-1	TRBD2
CASSLGPGETFF	TRBJ1-1	TRBV5-5	.
CSGAGDQETQYF	TRBJ2-5	TRBV20-1	.
CASSQDIRNEQYF	TRBJ2-7	TRBV4-3	.
CASSILGSYDNEQFF	TRBJ2-1	TRBV6-2/TRBV6-3	.
CASSFYGGSTDTQYF	TRBJ2-3	TRBV27	.
CASSLDSLSGNTIYF	TRBJ1-3	TRBV5-1	.
CAISDPRTRSNTGELFF	TRBJ2-2	TRBV10-3	.
CATSDSYTLDEQYF	TRBJ2-5	TRBV24-1	.
CSASRTANPYGYTF	TRBJ1-2	TRBV20-1	.
CASSKRGGLNEQFF	TRBJ2-1	TRBV7-3	TRBD2
CASSQRRSPQWEQFF	TRBJ2-1	TRBV3-1	.
CASSLVEVLNYGYTF	TRBJ1-2	TRBV7-9	.
CASTSFSSSTDTQYF	TRBJ2-3	TRBV4-2	.
CASSPRTGDQPQHF	TRBJ1-5	TRBV7-2	TRBD1
CASSLTNRGTNTEAFF	TRBJ1-1	TRBV5-1	TRBD1
CATSRDRGRLTGELFF	TRBJ2-2	TRBV15	.
CASMRGQTNTGELFF	TRBJ2-2	TRBV6-2/TRBV6-3	.
CASSQAGGLGETQYF	TRBJ2-5	TRBV12-3/TRBV12-4	TRBD2
CASSLTEGPLHF	TRBJ1-6	TRBV12-3/TRBV12-4	.
CANSLRQGTHNEQFF	TRBJ2-1	TRBV4-1	TRBD1
CASIQGRLNTEAFF	TRBJ1-1	TRBV6-2/TRBV6-3	.
CASSSLRGSVTNYGYTF	TRBJ1-2	TRBV6-5	.
CASTQERAEGYTF	TRBJ1-2	TRBV28	.
CASSLGQANNYGYTF	TRBJ1-2	TRBV28	.
CASSQEGSRGGIQYF	TRBJ2-4	TRBV3-1	.
CSARGRVAKNIQYF	TRBJ2-4	TRBV20-1	.
CSARASDYTGTGELFF	TRBJ2-2	TRBV20-1	.
CASSSRTTYNEQFF	TRBJ2-1	TRBV4-2	.
CASSQESGPYEQYF	TRBJ2-7	TRBV4-3	.
CAGSFLAGSYEQYF	.	TRBV12-3/TRBV12-4	.
CAISAGTGATYEQYF	.	TRBV10-3	TRBD1
CASSQNPWERGEKLFF	TRBJ1-4	TRBV4-2	.
CASNARGYSPLHF	TRBJ1-6	TRBV2	.
CSASSGLADTQYF	TRBJ2-3	TRBV20-1	TRBD2
CASSFSGTECEAFF	TRBJ1-1	TRBV5-1	TRBD1
CSVEGDVTDTQYF	TRBJ2-3	TRBV29-1	.
CASSLSTGSCGYTF	TRBJ1-2	TRBV7-2	.
CSVDDRAGIGYTF	TRBJ1-2	TRBV29-1	TRBD1
CASSSDRGRGETQYF	.	TRBV5-1	TRBD1
CASSLGLDNYNEQFF	TRBJ2-1	TRBV4-1	TRBD2
CASSRIGGYGKDIQYF	.	TRBV12-3/TRBV12-4	TRBD2
CASSQDLGEWEAFF	TRBJ1-1	TRBV4-3	.
CASSWGHNRETQYF	TRBJ2-5	TRBV5-5	.
CASTQNGAGVDTQYF	TRBJ2-3	TRBV12-3/TRBV12-4	.
CASSPVRGYGELFF	TRBJ2-2	TRBV7-9	.
CSARDRPGQGNTEAFF	TRBJ1-1	TRBV20-1	TRBD1
CASSSAVSTDTQYF	TRBJ2-3	TRBV5-6	.
CASTYSHGGVDEQFF	TRBJ2-1	TRBV6-2/TRBV6-3	.
CASMKGLAGGRDTQYF	TRBJ2-3	TRBV6-1	TRBD2
CSVFWQLNTEAFF	TRBJ1-1	TRBV29-1	.
CSAFPGQVEQFF	TRBJ2-1	TRBV20-1	.
CASRRGQETEAFF	TRBJ1-1	TRBV7-9	TRBD1
CSADRDNTEAFF	TRBJ1-1	TRBV29-1	TRBD1
CASSLSGRSKTSYF	TRBJ2-5	TRBV28	.